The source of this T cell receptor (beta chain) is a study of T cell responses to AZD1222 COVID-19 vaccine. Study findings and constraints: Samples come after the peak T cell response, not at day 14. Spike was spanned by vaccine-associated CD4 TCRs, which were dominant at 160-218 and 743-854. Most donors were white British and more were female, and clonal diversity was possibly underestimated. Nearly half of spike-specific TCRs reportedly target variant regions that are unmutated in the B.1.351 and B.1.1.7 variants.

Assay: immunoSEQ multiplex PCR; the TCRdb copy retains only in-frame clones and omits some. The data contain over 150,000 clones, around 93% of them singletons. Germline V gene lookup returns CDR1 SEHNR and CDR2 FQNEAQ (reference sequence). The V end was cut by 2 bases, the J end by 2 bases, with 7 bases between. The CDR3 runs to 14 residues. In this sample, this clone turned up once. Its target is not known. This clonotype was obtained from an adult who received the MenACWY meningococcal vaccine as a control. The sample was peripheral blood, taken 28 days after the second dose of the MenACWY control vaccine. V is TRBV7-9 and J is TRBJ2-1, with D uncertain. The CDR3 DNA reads TGTGCCAGCAGCTTATCCGGCACCTACAATGAGCAGTTCTTC. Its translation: CASSLSGTYNEQFF.